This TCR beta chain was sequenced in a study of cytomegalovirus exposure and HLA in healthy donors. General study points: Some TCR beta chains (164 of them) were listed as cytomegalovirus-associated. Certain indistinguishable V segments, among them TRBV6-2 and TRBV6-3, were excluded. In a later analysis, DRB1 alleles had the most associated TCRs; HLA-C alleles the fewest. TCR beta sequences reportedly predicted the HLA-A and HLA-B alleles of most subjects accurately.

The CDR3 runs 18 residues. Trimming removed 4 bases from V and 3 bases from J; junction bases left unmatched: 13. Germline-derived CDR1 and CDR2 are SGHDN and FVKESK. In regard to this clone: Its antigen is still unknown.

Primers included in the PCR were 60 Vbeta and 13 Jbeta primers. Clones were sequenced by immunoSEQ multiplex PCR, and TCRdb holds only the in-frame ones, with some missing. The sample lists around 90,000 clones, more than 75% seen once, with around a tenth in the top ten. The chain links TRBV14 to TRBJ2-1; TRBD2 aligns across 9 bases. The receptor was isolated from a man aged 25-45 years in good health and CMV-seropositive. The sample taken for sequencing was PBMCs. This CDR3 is CASSPSWREGKNYNEQFF. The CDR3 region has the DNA TGTGCCAGCAGCCCCTCATGGCGGGAGGGGAAAAACTACAATGAGCAGTTCTTC.